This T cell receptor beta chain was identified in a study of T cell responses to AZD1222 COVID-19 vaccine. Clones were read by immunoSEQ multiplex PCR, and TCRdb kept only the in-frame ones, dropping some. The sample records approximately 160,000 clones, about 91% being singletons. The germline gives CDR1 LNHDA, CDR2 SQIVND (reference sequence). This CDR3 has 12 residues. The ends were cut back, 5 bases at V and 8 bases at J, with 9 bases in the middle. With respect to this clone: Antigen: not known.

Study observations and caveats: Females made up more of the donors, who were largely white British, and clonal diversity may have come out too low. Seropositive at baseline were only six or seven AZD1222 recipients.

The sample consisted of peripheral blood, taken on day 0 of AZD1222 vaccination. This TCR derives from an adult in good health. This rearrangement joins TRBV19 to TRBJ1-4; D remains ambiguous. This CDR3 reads CASSEGGEKLFF. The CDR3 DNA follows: TGTGCCAGTAGTGAGGGTGGGGAAAAACTGTTTTTT.